The rows below give T cell receptor beta chains drawn from one sample of a study of T cell responses to AZD1222 COVID-19 vaccine. Clones were sequenced by immunoSEQ multiplex PCR, and TCRdb holds only the in-frame ones, with some missing. The table records about 28,000 clones, 78% of them present only once. The sample here was peripheral blood, taken on day 0 of AZD1222 vaccination. The receptor set was obtained from an adult in good health. Both conserved end residues are part of each CDR3. The D gene is left open where the match is weak. The size entry is marked missing in some rows and otherwise reads once, few, many or a size class.

TRBD1 | NA | TRBJ1-2 | TRBV6-6 | 14 | TGTGCCAGCAGCTCCGACAGGGGGATGGGGGGCTACACCTTC | CASSSDRGMGGYTF
NA | NA | TRBJ1-1 | TRBV3-1/TRBV3-2 | 14 | TGTGCCAGCAGCCAAGGCAGGGGTTCCGCTGAAGCTTTCTTT | CASSQGRGSAEAFF
NA | NA | TRBJ1-2 | TRBV5-4 | 12 | TGTGCCAGCAGCCCTCGGACGAATGGCTACACCTTC | CASSPRTNGYTF
TRBD1 | NA | TRBJ2-2 | TRBV6-1 | 18 | TGTGCCAGCAGTGAATGGGGTCGGGACAGCACGAACACCGGGGAGCTGTTTTTT | CASSEWGRDSTNTGELFF
TRBD2 | few | TRBJ2-1 | TRBV4-2 | 15 | TGTGCCAGCAGCCTTGCGGGAGGGTCAAACTCTGAGCAGTTCTTC | CASSLAGGSNSEQFF
TRBD1 | NA | TRBJ1-5 | TRBV12-3/TRBV12-4 | 13 | TGTGCCAGCAGTTCGGACAGGGCTCAGCCCCAGCATTTT | CASSSDRAQPQHF
TRBD1 | NA | TRBJ2-1 | TRBV7-8 | 13 | TGTGCCAGCAGCCAACAATGGGACAGGGCGCAGTTCTTC | CASSQQWDRAQFF
NA | medium-sized | TRBJ1-2 | TRBV4-2 | 15 | TGTGCCAGCAGCCAAGAAGGAACAGGTATCTATGGCTACACCTTC | CASSQEGTGIYGYTF
NA | NA | TRBJ2-2 | TRBV3-1/TRBV3-2 | 14 | TGTGCCAGCAGCCAACTGCTGAACACCGGGGAGCTGTTTTTT | CASSQLLNTGELFF
NA | NA | TRBJ1-1 | TRBV18 | 12 | TGTGCCAGCTCACCGGAACAGGGAGAAGCTTTCTTT | CASSPEQGEAFF
NA | once | TRBJ1-1 | TRBV12-3/TRBV12-4 | 13 | TGTGCCAGCAGGTTCCCAGGGAACACTGAAGCTTTCTTT | CASRFPGNTEAFF
NA | NA | TRBJ1-6 | TRBV3-1/TRBV3-2 | 17 | TGTGCCAGCAGCCAAGAAGGGGCGGGCGGGTATAATTCACCCCTCCACTTT | CASSQEGAGGYNSPLHF
TRBD1 | once | TRBJ1-1 | TRBV19 | 14 | TGTGCCAGTAGTATATCAGCAGGGGGTGGTGAAGCTTTCTTT | CASSISAGGGEAFF
NA | NA | TRBJ1-4 | TRBV28 | 13 | TGTGCCAGCGGACTGAGTCTTAATGAAAAACTGTTTTTT | CASGLSLNEKLFF
NA | NA | TRBJ2-1 | TRBV14 | 15 | TGTGCCAGCAGCCCCCCCCTCGGGAGCGACAATGAGCAGTTCTTC | CASSPPLGSDNEQFF
NA | NA | TRBJ1-4 | TRBV29-1 | 14 | TGCAGCGTCCTGCGGGGGAGAGCTAATGAAAAACTGTTTTTT | CSVLRGRANEKLFF
NA | NA | TRBJ1-1 | TRBV2 | 14 | TGTGCCAGCAGTGAATATCGGGAATACACTGAAGCTTTCTTT | CASSEYREYTEAFF
NA | NA | TRBJ1-2 | TRBV20-1 | 10 | TGCAGTGCTAGTTTACGGAGCTACACCTTC | CSASLRSYTF
NA | NA | TRBJ1-1 | TRBV15 | 15 | TGTGCCACCAGCAGAGATATGGGATTGGAGTCTGAAGCTTTCTTT | CATSRDMGLESEAFF
TRBD2 | NA | TRBJ2-3 | TRBV9 | 17 | TGTGCCAGCAGCGTAGCCGCCGGGACTAGCGGGGCAGATACGCAGTATTTT | CASSVAAGTSGADTQYF
NA | NA | TRBJ2-2 | TRBV14 | 14 | TGTGCCAGCAGCCAAGTACGAGTCACCGGGGAGCTGTTTTTT | CASSQVRVTGELFF
TRBD1 | NA | TRBJ2-7 | TRBV5-1 | 17 | TGCGCCAGCAGCCCATCGCCGGGGGGACAGGGAAAATACGAGCAGTACTTC | CASSPSPGGQGKYEQYF
NA | NA | TRBJ2-5 | TRBV7-2 | 16 | TGTGCCAGCAGCCGTGCAGCAGACAGCCCACGGGAGACCCAGTACTTC | CASSRAADSPRETQYF
TRBD1 | NA | TRBJ2-3 | TRBV6-5 | 15 | TGTGCCAGCAGTTACCGGCAGGGGGTCACAGATACGCAGTATTTT | CASSYRQGVTDTQYF
NA | NA | TRBJ2-4 | TRBV6-1 | 15 | TGTGCCAGCAGTGAGTCACAGGGCACCAAAAACATTCAGTACTTC | CASSESQGTKNIQYF
TRBD2 | few | TRBJ2-3 | TRBV4-1 | 16 | TGCGCCAGCAGCCAAGGAGCGGGGGGGCCCGCAGATACGCAGTATTTT | CASSQGAGGPADTQYF
TRBD1 | medium-sized | TRBJ1-3 | TRBV10-3 | 13 | TGTGCCATCCGGGACAGCTCTGGAAACACCATATATTTT | CAIRDSSGNTIYF
NA | NA | TRBJ1-6 | TRBV25-1 | 15 | TGTGCCAGCAGTGACCCAGCTGGGGGGCATTCACCCCTCCACTTT | CASSDPAGGHSPLHF
TRBD1 | NA | TRBJ2-1 | TRBV3-1/TRBV3-2 | 15 | TGTGCCAGCAGCCGAAGGGGGCAGGTTAAGAATGAGCAGTTCTTC | CASSRRGQVKNEQFF
NA | NA | TRBJ2-3 | TRBV27 | 15 | TGTGCCAGCATCCCGTGGGGACCGAGGCTTGGCACGCAGTATTTT | CASIPWGPRLGTQYF
TRBD2 | NA | TRBJ2-1 | TRBV5-1 | 16 | TGCGCCAGCAGCTTGGGGGCTAGCGGGGGCTACAATGAGCAGTTCTTC | CASSLGASGGYNEQFF
TRBD1 | NA | TRBJ2-1 | TRBV25-1 | 15 | TGTGCCAGCAGTGCAACAGGGGGATCTTTCCATGAGCAGTTCTTC | CASSATGGSFHEQFF
NA | NA | TRBJ2-7 | TRBV6-5 | 12 | TGTGCCAACAGTCCCCCGGGGAACGAGCAGTACTTC | CANSPPGNEQYF
NA | NA | TRBJ2-3 | TRBV19 | 14 | TGTGCCAGTAGTTGGCAGGGTGGGACAGATACGCAGTATTTT | CASSWQGGTDTQYF
NA | NA | TRBJ1-1 | TRBV5-4 | 15 | TGTGCCAGCAGCCGTCGGGAAGGGTATGGTGGTGAAGCTTTCTTT | CASSRREGYGGEAFF
NA | few | TRBJ1-5 | TRBV6-5 | 15 | TGTGCCAGCAGTTTTGACAGGTCCCCACCGCAGCCCCAGCATTTT | CASSFDRSPPQPQHF
NA | NA | TRBJ1-1 | TRBV6-4 | 14 | TGTGCCAGCAGAAAGGGGGAAAGGAGCACTGAAGCTTTCTTT | CASRKGERSTEAFF
TRBD1 | NA | TRBJ2-7 | TRBV14 | 14 | TGTGCCAGCAGCCCTACGGACAGGGGAAACGAGCAGTACTTC | CASSPTDRGNEQYF
NA | NA | TRBJ2-5 | TRBV30 | 13 | TGTGCCTGGAGTGTAAGGACCCGGGAGACCCAGTACTTC | CAWSVRTRETQYF
NA | NA | TRBJ1-1 | TRBV9 | 16 | TGTGCCAGCAGCGTAATGCCCACAAAGGGAGGCACTGAAGCTTTCTTT | CASSVMPTKGGTEAFF
NA | NA | TRBJ1-2 | TRBV6-6 | 11 | TGTGCCAGCAGTTATGTCGATGGCTACACCTTC | CASSYVDGYTF
NA | NA | TRBJ1-4 | TRBV6-5 | 15 | TGTGCCAGCAGTCAACCGGGACTTTCAGCTGAAAAACTGTTTTTT | CASSQPGLSAEKLFF
NA | NA | TRBJ1-5 | TRBV6-4 | 15 | TGTGCCAGCAGTGAAGGAACAGTAGGCAATCAGCCCCAGCATTTT | CASSEGTVGNQPQHF
NA | NA | TRBJ1-4 | TRBV2 | 14 | TGTGCCAGCAGTGAAGCAGGGATCGGTGAAAAACTGTTTTTT | CASSEAGIGEKLFF
NA | NA | TRBJ1-6 | TRBV19 | 13 | TGTGCCAGTATGATCGGGGGCAATTCACCCCTCCACTTT | CASMIGGNSPLHF
TRBD1 | few | TRBJ1-1 | TRBV28 | 14 | TGTGCCAGCAGATCGGGACAGGGGACCACTGAAGCTTTCTTT | CASRSGQGTTEAFF
TRBD2 | few | TRBJ2-1 | TRBV2 | 15 | TGTGCCAGCAGTGCTGGACTAGCGGGAGGCAATGAGCAGTTCTTC | CASSAGLAGGNEQFF
NA | NA | TRBJ1-4 | TRBV12-3/TRBV12-4 | 13 | TGTGCCAGCAGTTTGGCAGGAGGCGAAAAACTGTTTTTT | CASSLAGGEKLFF
TRBD1 | NA | TRBJ2-1 | TRBV19 | 15 | TGTGCCAGTAGTCTCGGACAGGGCTCCTACAATGAGCAGTTCTTC | CASSLGQGSYNEQFF
NA | NA | TRBJ1-4 | TRBV9 | 15 | TGTGCCAGCAGCCCAGGAGGGACTGCTTGGGAAAAACTGTTTTTT | CASSPGGTAWEKLFF
TRBD1 | few | TRBJ2-2 | TRBV4-1 | 14 | TGCGCCAGCAGCCAAGATAGGGGGCCCGGGGAGCTGTTTTTT | CASSQDRGPGELFF
NA | NA | TRBJ2-1 | TRBV20-1 | 11 | TGCAGTGCTAGAGCTGACAATGAGCAGTTCTTC | CSARADNEQFF
TRBD2 | NA | TRBJ2-7 | TRBV3-1/TRBV3-2 | 14 | TGTGCCAGCAGCCAAGCCGGACTAGCGGGGGCCCAGTACTTC | CASSQAGLAGAQYF
NA | NA | TRBJ2-1 | TRBV6-2/TRBV6-3 | 15 | TGTGCCAGCAGTTACAATAAAGGGAGGGGGGATGAGCAGTTCTTC | CASSYNKGRGDEQFF
TRBD1 | few | TRBJ2-2 | TRBV10-1 | 15 | TGCGCCAGCAGTGAGTCGACAGGGGGCACCGGGGAGCTGTTTTTT | CASSESTGGTGELFF
NA | NA | TRBJ1-3 | TRBV12-3/TRBV12-4 | 13 | TGTGCCAGCAGTGCCCTTACGGTGAACACCATATATTTT | CASSALTVNTIYF
NA | few | TRBJ1-5 | TRBV12-5 | 13 | TGTGCTAGTGGTTTGGGTGTGGTTCAGCCCCAGCATTTT | CASGLGVVQPQHF